This TCR beta chain was profiled in a study of shared clonotypes between healthy human individuals. Findings and caveats of the study: The authors sampled blood alone, and tissue repertoires likely differ. Non-shared clonotypes had lower generation probabilities than clonotypes shared by all four sorted-subset donors.

Measured with immunoSEQ multiplex PCR; TCRdb has only the in-frame clones, and not every one. The sample carries about 1.5 million clones, 95% to 99% recorded once. CDR3 length: 14 amino acids. Germline CDR1 and CDR2: SGHTA and FQGTGA. J lost 7 bases, V lost 5 bases, and 6 bases had no gene match. CD4+ cells underwent separation, giving CD45RA+ naive and CD45RA-negative memory subsets. Regarding this clone: Antigen: not known.

The chain links TRBV7-3 to TRBJ2-1; 9 nucleotides match TRBD2. Sequencing was done on a sample of naive CD4+ T cells sorted from blood. Subset noted: CD45RA+ positively selected. This sequence originates from a young man in good health. The CDR3 loop is CASSISGRGNEQFF. The CDR3 DNA sequence: TGTGCCAGCAGCATTAGCGGGAGAGGGAATGAGCAGTTCTTC.